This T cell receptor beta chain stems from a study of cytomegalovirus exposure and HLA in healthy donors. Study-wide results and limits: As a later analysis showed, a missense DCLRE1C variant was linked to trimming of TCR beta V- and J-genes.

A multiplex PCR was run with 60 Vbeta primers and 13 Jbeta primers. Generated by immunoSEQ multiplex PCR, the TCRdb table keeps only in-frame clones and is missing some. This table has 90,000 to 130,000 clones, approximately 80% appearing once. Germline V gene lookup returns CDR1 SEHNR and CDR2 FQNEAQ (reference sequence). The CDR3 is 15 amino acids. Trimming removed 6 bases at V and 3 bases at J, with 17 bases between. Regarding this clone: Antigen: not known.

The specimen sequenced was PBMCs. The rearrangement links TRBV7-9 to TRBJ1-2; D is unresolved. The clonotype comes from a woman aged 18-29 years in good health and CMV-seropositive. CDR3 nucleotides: TGTGCCAGCAGGTTAAGACGGAGTACCGACTATGGCTACACCTTC. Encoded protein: CASRLRRSTDYGYTF.